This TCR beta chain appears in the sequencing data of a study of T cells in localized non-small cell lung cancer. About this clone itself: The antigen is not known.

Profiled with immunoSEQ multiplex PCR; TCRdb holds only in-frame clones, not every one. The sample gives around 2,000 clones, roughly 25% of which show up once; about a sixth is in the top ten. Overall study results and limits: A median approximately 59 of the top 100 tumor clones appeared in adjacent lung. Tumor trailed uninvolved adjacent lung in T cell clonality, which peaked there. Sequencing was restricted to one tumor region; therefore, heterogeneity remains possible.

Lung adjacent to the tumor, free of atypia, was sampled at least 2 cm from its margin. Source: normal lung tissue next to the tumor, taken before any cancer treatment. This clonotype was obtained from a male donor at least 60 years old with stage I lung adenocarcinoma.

The CDR3, as DNA: TGTGCCAGCAGTTTGAGGGCTGGACAGCCCCAGCATTTT. Translated, it gives CASSLRAGQPQHF. The chain couples TRBV28 to TRBJ1-5; D unresolved. V lost 3 bases to trimming and J lost 7 bases, with 10 bases between them. The CDR3 has 13 amino acids. Germline values: CDR1 MDHEN, CDR2 SYDVKM.